This T cell receptor beta chain was recovered during a study of T cell responses to AZD1222 COVID-19 vaccine. Overall study findings and caveats: Without day 14 samples, only post-peak T cell repertoires were studied.

Profiled with immunoSEQ multiplex PCR; TCRdb holds only in-frame clones, not every one. The table includes about 140,000 clones, 85% to 95% detected once. A word on this clone: Its antigen is currently unknown.

V was clipped by 0 bases and J by 3 bases, with 9 bases between them. The CDR3 consists of 15 residues. Germline CDR1 is SGHNT and CDR2 is YYREEE (reference sequence). The V and J genes are TRBV5-4 and TRBJ1-4, with D tentatively TRBD1 (5 bases). The sequence was collected from an adult who received the AZD1222 COVID-19 vaccine. The source was peripheral blood, collected 28 days after the second AZD1222 dose. CDR3 amino acids: CASSLDGGPNEKLFF. CDR3 DNA sequence: TGTGCCAGCAGCTTGGATGGGGGACCTAATGAAAAACTGTTTTTT.